The 17 T cell receptor beta chains presented below share a single source sample, sequenced in a study of long-term antiretroviral therapy in people with HIV. They ran version v3.0 of the immunoSEQ assay at survey level. The protocol was immunoSEQ multiplex PCR, while the TCRdb copy is restricted to in-frame clones and leaves out a portion. This table holds about 20,000 clones, about 80% found once. This specimen was unsorted PBMCs, taken 0.2 years after starting antiretroviral therapy. All receptors come from a woman in her 40s with HIV.

Here the CDR3 DNA reads TGTGCCAGCAGCTTAGATCCGAGGGGCGACTACTACGAGCAGTACTTC. Translating gives CASSLDPRGDYYEQYF. The chain combines TRBV11-2 with TRBJ2-7; D tentatively reads TRBD1 or TRBD2 (5 bases each). The CDR3 runs 16 residues. V lost 0 bases to trimming and J lost 3 bases, with 15 bases between them. CDR1 is SGHAT and CDR2 is FQNNGV in the germline V gene.

CDR3 coding DNA: TGTGCCAGCAGCGAACAAGGGGGCCCCAACTATGGCTACACCTTC. This gives the protein CASSEQGGPNYGYTF. V gene TRBV6-1 combines with J gene TRBJ1-2; 7 bases fit TRBD1. The CDR3 is made up of 15 amino acids. J was trimmed by 2 bases and V by 6 bases; bases with no gene match: 9. Germline CDR1 reads MNHNS; CDR2 reads SASEGT.

This chain uses TRBV7-9 with TRBJ2-7; D ambiguous. CDR3 size: 13 residues. The germline CDR1 and CDR2 sequences are SEHNR and FQNEAQ (reference sequence). V lost 6 bases and J lost 5, with 14 bases in between. CDR3 DNA sequence: TGTGCCAGCAGTTTACCGAAGAACCACGAGCAGTACTTC. Its translation is CASSLPKNHEQYF. The full variable domain, in which reference TRBV7-9 and TRBJ2-7 provide the parts outside the CDR3, is DTGVSQNPRHKITKRGQNVTFRCDPISEHNRLYWYRQTLGQGPEFLTYFQNEAQLEKSRLLSDRFSAERPKGSFSTLEIQRTEQGDSAMYLCASSLPKNHEQYFGPGTRLTVT.

The V gene is TRBV11-2, the J gene TRBJ2-1, with TRBD2 matching over 7 bases. Germline-derived CDR1 and CDR2 are SGHAT and FQNNGV. The V and J ends lost 6 bases and 8 bases, in that order; junction bases with no gene match: 19. CDR3 length equals 17 residues. CDR3 in DNA: TGTGCCAGCAGTCGGGAATATACGGGGGGAATTTACGATGAGCAGTTCTTC. As protein: CASSREYTGGIYDEQFF. Full variable domain (remainder filled in from reference TRBV11-2 and TRBJ2-1): EAGVAQSPRYKIIEKRQSVAFWCNPISGHATLYWYQQILGQGPKLLIQFQNNGVVDDSQLPKDRFSAERLKGVDSTLKIQPAKLEDSAVYLCASSREYTGGIYDEQFFGPGTRLTVL.

The chain couples TRBV11-3 to TRBJ2-7, with D perhaps matching TRBD1 or TRBD2 (7 bases each). Trimming shortened V by 5 bases and J by 3 bases, and 23 bases separated the two germline ends. Germline-derived CDR1 and CDR2 are SGHNT and YENEEA. The CDR3 runs to 17 residues. In nucleotides, the CDR3 is TGTGCCAGCAGCCCCTCAGGGGGGGAGCGGCTAATCTACGAGCAGTACTTC. Translating it yields CASSPSGGERLIYEQYF.

This sequence joins TRBV19 and TRBJ2-1, with TRBD1 as a possible D gene (5 bases). CDR1 is LNHDA and CDR2 is SQIVND in the germline V gene (reference sequence). The CDR3 runs 14 residues. With 2 bases removed from V and 8 bases from J, the gap between germline ends came to 13 bases. The CDR3 DNA reads as TGTGCCAGTAGTATAACAGGAATATTCGATGAGCAGTTCTTC. Translating it yields CASSITGIFDEQFF.

CDR3 loop: CASSINEASGNTIYF. The CDR3 coding sequence is TGTGCCAGTAGTATAAATGAAGCCTCTGGAAACACCATATATTTT. The V call is TRBV19, the J call TRBJ1-3, with D unclear. The length of the CDR3 is 15 residues. The germline V gene has CDR1 LNHDA and CDR2 SQIVND (reference sequence). Trimming stripped 2 bases from V and 0 bases from J, with 8 bases between.

The CDR3 sequence is CSARESSANVLTF. The DNA for the CDR3 is TGCAGCGCCCGGGAGAGTTCGGCCAACGTCCTGACTTTC. The genes are TRBV29-1 and TRBJ2-6, with D possibly matching TRBD2 (6 bases). V was clipped by 7 bases and J by 6 bases, with 13 bases between them. CDR3 size: 13 residues. In germline, CDR1 is SQVTM, CDR2 ANQGSEA.

The genes are TRBV25-1 and TRBJ1-2; 8 bases fit TRBD1. This CDR3 comprises 15 residues. Trimming cost V 3 bases and J 5 bases; bases outside gene matches: 8. Germline V lookup: CDR1 MGHDK, CDR2 SYGVNS. The CDR3 loop is CASSEATGGGYGYTF. CDR3 DNA: TGTGCCAGCAGTGAGGCAACAGGGGGGGGGTATGGCTACACCTTC.

The gene calls are TRBV6-1 and TRBJ1-1; D may be TRBD1 (5 bases). CDR1 MNHNS and CDR2 SASEGT come from the germline V gene. The germline V and J ends were trimmed by 2 bases and 5 bases, with 9 bases remaining between them. The CDR3 is 13 residues long. For the CDR3, the DNA is TGTGCCAGCAGTGAACCAGGGATGACTGAAGCTTTCTTT. Protein: CASSEPGMTEAFF.

CDR3 nucleotide sequence: TGTGCCAGCAGCTTAGGTCCCGACAGGGTCAAGAGGGGCTACACCTTC. This sequence encodes CASSLGPDRVKRGYTF. The chain couples TRBV7-8 to TRBJ1-2, with 7 bases fitting TRBD1. Germline lookup yields CDR1 SGHVS and CDR2 FQNEAQ. The V and J ends lost 1 base and 8 bases, in that order; junction bases with no gene match: 13. The CDR3 extends over 16 amino acids.

For the CDR3, the DNA is TGTGCCAGCAGTTTATCGGGGACAGGGGGCTACGAGCAGTACTTC. Translation gives CASSLSGTGGYEQYF. The chain recombines TRBV27 with TRBJ2-7, with TRBD1 matching 11 bases. Germline assignment: CDR1 MNHEY and CDR2 SMNVEV (reference sequence). The CDR3 totals 15 residues. J gave up 3 bases and V 0 bases, and 1 base lay outside the gene matches.

The chain carries TRBV6-5 and TRBJ2-1; D gene unclear. CDR1 and CDR2 from the germline V gene are MNHEY and SVGAGI. Trimming shortened V by 10 bases and J by 8 bases, and 24 bases separated the two germline ends. There are 15 residues in the CDR3. The chain's CDR3 is CATALSTADSDEQFF. CDR3 in DNA: TGTGCCACCGCCCTGTCTACGGCTGACTCAGATGAGCAGTTCTTC.

The V and J genes are TRBV27 and TRBJ2-1; D is possibly TRBD2 (5 bases). This CDR3 contains 14 residues. The germline V gene encodes CDR1 MNHEY and CDR2 SMNVEV (reference sequence). Trimming left V 4 bases short and J 4 bases short, with 11 bases between. For the CDR3, the DNA is TGTGCCAGCAGTTCCCTAGGACTGTACAATGAGCAGTTCTTC. Amino acids: CASSSLGLYNEQFF.

This chain joins TRBV18 and TRBJ2-7, with TRBD1 matching over 9 bases. CDR1 and CDR2 (germline): KGHSH, LQKENI. Losses at the gene ends were 3 bases for V and 0 bases for J; bases not matched to a gene: 12. This CDR3 has 18 amino acids. CDR3 nucleotides: TGTGCCAGCTCACCCAGCGCCGGCCCGACAGGGGGCTCCTACGAGCAGTACTTC. This translates into CASSPSAGPTGGSYEQYF.

This rearrangement joins TRBV18 to TRBJ2-1; D unclear. Germline V gene lookup returns CDR1 KGHSH and CDR2 LQKENI. Deletions cut 5 bases from V and 7 bases from J, with 9 bases between. The CDR3 consists of 12 residues. The CDR3 DNA sequence: TGTGCCAGCTCATCAGCCACGAATGAGCAGTTCTTC. This sequence encodes CASSSATNEQFF. The variable domain in full, completed from reference TRBV18 and TRBJ2-1, reads NAGVMQNPRHLVRRRGQEARLRCSPMKGHSHVYWYRQLPEEGLKFMVYLQKENIIDESGMPKERFSAEFPKEGPSILRIQQVVRGDSAAYFCASSSATNEQFFGPGTRLTVL.

J is TRBJ1-5 and V is TRBV7-9; D gene ambiguous. Germline CDR1 is SEHNR and CDR2 is FQNEAQ (reference sequence). The CDR3 loop spans 14 amino acids. V was cut by 5 bases and J by 4 bases, with 12 bases left in between. The CDR3 sequence is CASSRSTDNQPQHF. As DNA, the CDR3 is TGTGCCAGCAGCCGTTCCACAGATAATCAGCCCCAGCATTTT.